These 16 T cell receptor beta chains were all obtained from the same sample, sequenced in a study of T-cell memory formation after mild COVID-19. TCRdb itself ran the 5' RACE reads through MiXCR, one entry per CDR3 protein. The profile shows about 300,000 distinct CDR3 sequences, roughly a fifth of them singletons. The sequencing sample was made of PBMCs or a T cell subset sorted from them (not recorded which). The receptors derive from a man between 18 and 35 years old who had mild COVID-19 (a few samples of this study predate the infection). Cell type and time point are not known.

This clonotype occurred a few times. The junction differs from germline at one of its ends, possibly a read error. The rearrangement uses TRBV5-6 and TRBJ2-4; 9 nucleotides align to TRBD1. Germline V gene lookup returns CDR1 SGHDT and CDR2 YYEEEE. The CDR3 has 16 amino acids. In DNA form, the CDR3 reads TGTGCCAGCAGGTTGGCCCGGGACAGGGTGGTGGACATTCAGTACTTC. Protein: CASRLARDRVVDIQYF.

The genes are TRBV14 and TRBJ2-2; no reliable D call. The V gene lost 3 bases and the J gene lost 6 bases, with 8 bases spanning the gap. This CDR3 region has 13 residues. The germline V gene has CDR1 SGHDN and CDR2 FVKESK. CDR3 in amino acids: CASSQNQPGELFF. As DNA, the CDR3 is TGTGCCAGCAGCCAGAATCAGCCCGGGGAGCTGTTTTTT.

V and J are TRBV4-3 and TRBJ1-2; TRBD1 is a possible D gene (6 bases). The germline V gene has CDR1 LGHNA and CDR2 YSLEER. This CDR3 is built from 14 residues. Trimming removed 3 bases at V and 4 bases at J, with 12 bases between. CDR3 protein: CASSQRGDIYGYTF. In DNA, the CDR3 is TGCGCCAGCAGCCAGAGGGGGGACATCTATGGCTACACCTTC.

The chain couples TRBV30 to TRBJ2-1; perhaps D is TRBD1 or TRBD2 (5 bases each). CDR1 and CDR2 from the germline V gene are GTSNPN and SVGIG (reference sequence). The CDR3 runs 17 residues. V was trimmed by 2 bases and J by 1 base, leaving 18 bases between them. The DNA for the CDR3 is TGTGCCTGGAGTACCCTTCAGGGACGGGTATCCTACAATGAGCAGTTCTTC. This translates into CAWSTLQGRVSYNEQFF. Full variable domain (remainder filled in from reference TRBV30 and TRBJ2-1): SQTIHQWPATLVQPVGSPLSLECTVEGTSNPNLYWYRQAAGRGLQLLFYSVGIGQISSEVPQNLSASRPQDRQFILSSKKLLLSDSGFYLCAWSTLQGRVSYNEQFFGPGTRLTVL.

The gene calls are TRBV4-1 and TRBJ2-1; D tentatively reads TRBD1 or TRBD2 (5 bases each). The V end lost 8 bases, the J end lost 2 bases, and 10 bases lay between the germline ends. Looked up from germline, CDR1 is MGHRA and CDR2 is YSYEKL. This CDR3 region has 13 residues. CDR3 amino acids: CASRDHAYNEQFF. CDR3 coding DNA: TGCGCCAGCCGGGACCACGCCTACAATGAGCAGTTCTTC.

This clonotype was seen a handful of times. The chain is built from TRBV7-9 and TRBJ2-5; 8 bases are a match to TRBD2. CDR3 length: 15 amino acids. Germline V gene data show CDR1 as SEHNR and CDR2 as FQNEAQ (reference sequence). Unmatched junction bases numbered 5, after V lost 0 bases and J lost 5 bases. CDR3 DNA sequence: TGTGCCAGCAGCTTAGCGGCGGCTAGCGGGGAGACCCAGTACTTC. Amino acid sequence: CASSLAAASGETQYF.

The chain joins TRBV2 to TRBJ2-5; either TRBD1 or TRBD2 may fit D (5 bases each). Germline lookup yields CDR1 SNHLY and CDR2 FYNNEI. V lost 8 bases and J 6 bases, leaving 13 bases between the germline ends. The CDR3 loop spans 12 amino acids. The CDR3 sequence is CASGDLQQTQYF. The DNA for the CDR3 is TGTGCCAGCGGGGACCTTCAGCAGACCCAGTACTTC.

This clonotype was seen more than once but under ten times. The V call is TRBV14, the J call TRBJ2-1; a possible D gene is TRBD1 (6 bases). CDR1 and CDR2 (germline): SGHDN, FVKESK. The CDR3 consists of 12 residues. Between the trimmed V and J ends, which lost 3 bases and 12 bases, there was a span of 12 bases. The CDR3 region is CASSHGGAWQFF. CDR3 sequence (DNA): TGTGCCAGCAGCCATGGGGGCGCGTGGCAGTTCTTC.

This clonotype appeared a few times. J is TRBJ2-7 and V is TRBV5-1; 11 bases align to TRBD2. The CDR3 is 16 amino acids. V was clipped by 3 bases and J by 3 bases; unmatched bases: 8. The germline V gene has CDR1 SGHRS and CDR2 YFSETQ. The CDR3 region is CASSSGPSGGRYEQYF. CDR3 DNA sequence: TGCGCCAGCAGCTCTGGGCCTAGCGGGGGGCGCTACGAGCAGTACTTC.

The rearrangement links TRBV6-5 to TRBJ2-3; D is uncertain. CDR1 is MNHEY and CDR2 is SVGAGI in the germline V gene. Trimming pared 7 bases from V and 4 bases from J, leaving 18 bases between. The CDR3 is 15 residues long. The CDR3 bases are TGTGCCAGCAACCAACAAGGCCTCGACGCAGATACGCAGTATTTT. Protein sequence: CASNQQGLDADTQYF.

The chain has TRBV12-3 or TRBV12-4 and TRBJ2-2, with D tentatively TRBD1 (5 bases). This CDR3 comprises 13 residues. The ends were cut back, 5 bases at V and 8 bases at J, with 12 bases in the middle. As DNA, the CDR3 is TGTGCCAGCAGTACTTTAGGGGTTGGGGAGCTGTTTTTT. This codes for CASSTLGVGELFF.

The V and J genes are TRBV11-2 and TRBJ2-2, with 7 bases matching TRBD1. From germline, CDR1 is SGHAT and CDR2 FQNNGV. V was clipped by 10 bases and J by 2 bases; unmatched bases: 4. The CDR3 is 13 residues long. DNA for the CDR3: TGTGCCACTGGACAGGCTAACACCGGGGAGCTGTTTTTT. It specifies CATGQANTGELFF.

The chain links TRBV29-1 to TRBJ2-1, with 8 bases matching TRBD2. V was pared by 2 bases and J by 7 bases, with 7 bases of the junction left unmatched. In germline, CDR1 is SQVTM, CDR2 ANQGSEA. The CDR3 sequence is 14 residues long. The CDR3 is CSVEFTSGENEQFF. The CDR3 coding sequence is TGCAGCGTTGAATTTACTAGCGGCGAGAATGAGCAGTTCTTC.

A few counts support this clonotype. The chain carries TRBV7-9 and TRBJ2-3; TRBD2 matches at 10 bases. V trimming: 6 bases; J trimming: 5 bases; junction bases outside the gene matches: 11. Per the germline V gene, CDR1 is SEHNR and CDR2 is FQNEAQ (reference sequence). The CDR3 extends over 16 amino acids. The CDR3 nucleotides read TGTGCCAGCAGATTCAAGCGGGGGGGCCTTAAAGATACGCAGTATTTT. Translation: CASRFKRGGLKDTQYF.

This clonotype occurred a few times. This sequence joins TRBV24-1 and TRBJ2-5, with 9 bases fitting TRBD1. V lost 1 base to trimming and J lost 5 bases; unmatched junction nucleotides: 13. The V gene's germline CDR1 is KGHDR and CDR2 SFDVKD. This CDR3 is 18 amino acids long. The chain's CDR3 is CATSDFEPRTGDRETQYF. CDR3 sequence (DNA): TGTGCCACCAGTGATTTCGAACCGAGGACAGGGGATAGGGAGACCCAGTACTTC.

This clonotype was observed many times. The chain joins TRBV7-2 to TRBJ2-3; D perhaps matches TRBD2 (6 bases). Per the germline V gene, CDR1 is SGHTA and CDR2 is FQGNSA. This CDR3 has 15 amino acids. V shed 0 bases and J shed 7 bases, with 14 bases lying between them. The CDR3 reads CASSLATRGKNTQYF. CDR3 DNA: TGTGCCAGCAGCTTAGCCACGCGGGGCAAAAATACGCAGTATTTT.